The clone carrying this T cell receptor beta chain has a count of ten or more. Each cDNA held unique molecular identifiers, and template switching gave it a universal primer site. From the 5' RACE reads, TCRdb called clonotypes with MiXCR, one entry per CDR3 protein. The sample has roughly 200,000 distinct CDR3 sequences, more than 15% seen once; the top ten hold over 35%. This record comes from a study of identical twins. This sample was also put to use in a study of T cells expressing NK-cell markers. This second study notes: Sorting was limited to alpha-beta TCR-expressing T cells with an anti-gamma-delta TCR antibody in several experiments.

The receptor's source is a young woman in good health. Sequenced input: CD8+ T cells sorted from blood.

CDR3 loop: CASSWDTFYEQYF. CDR3 nucleotide sequence: TGTGCCAGCAGTTGGGACACCTTCTACGAGCAGTACTTC. The chain uses TRBV7-9 and TRBJ2-7, with D tentatively TRBD1 (6 bases). There are 13 residues in the CDR3. Trimming left V 6 bases short and J 3 bases short, with 12 bases between. Germline values: CDR1 SEHNR, CDR2 FQNEAQ (reference sequence). Using reference TRBV7-9 and TRBJ2-7 for the parts outside the CDR3, the full variable domain is DTGVSQNPRHKITKRGQNVTFRCDPISEHNRLYWYRQTLGQGPEFLTYFQNEAQLEKSRLLSDRFSAERPKGSFSTLEIQRTEQGDSAMYLCASSWDTFYEQYFGPGTRLTVT.